The source of this T cell receptor (beta chain) is a study of somatic mutations in cytotoxic T cells in rheumatoid arthritis. The CDR3 is 15 amino acids. J lost 5 bases, V lost 5 bases, and 5 bases had no gene match. CDR1 is MRHNA, CDR2 SNTAGT, per germline. The repertoire was sequenced with immunoSEQ multiplex PCR; TCRdb's copy has only in-frame clones and lacks some. The top ten clones hold nearly 9% of a sample with more than 15,000 clones, over 75% of them seen once. By sample share, this clone is large (0.1 to 1%). The sequenced sample was CD8+ T cells sorted from blood. The chain couples TRBV6-4 to TRBJ2-1; 11 positions agree with TRBD2. This TCR was recovered from an adult with rheumatoid arthritis. The CDR3 coding sequence is TGTGCCAGCAGTCCGGGACTAGCGGACAACAATGAGCAGTTCTTC. It specifies CASSPGLADNNEQFF.